This T cell receptor (beta chain) was observed in a study of shared clonotypes between healthy human individuals. Study outcomes and limitations: Clonotypes shared by all four donors outscored non-shared clonotypes in generation probability. Naive CD4 clonotypes were shared across several donors at 4.5% to 6.5%. Researchers sampled only blood; tissue repertoires likely differ.

This clone was seen many times. As yet, its antigen is unknown. The data were produced by immunoSEQ multiplex PCR, yet TCRdb's version contains in-frame clones alone and is incomplete. The table lists roughly 700,000 clones, less than 85% of them singletons. Every donor, a Caucasian adult, lived in Nashville, Tennessee. Trimming took 3 bases from V and 5 from J; bases not matched to a gene: 6. Germline CDR1 reads SGDLS; CDR2 reads YYNGEE. The CDR3 is 15 residues long. This receptor was taken from a woman aged 30 to 39 in good health. The material sequenced was memory CD4+ T cells sorted from blood. This sample's subset: CD45RA-negative fraction. This chain joins TRBV9 and TRBJ2-2; 8 nucleotides match TRBD2. In DNA form, the CDR3 reads TGTGCCAGCAGCGGGGGAGCGGGAGAGACCGGGGAGCTGTTTTTT. Its protein is CASSGGAGETGELFF.